Listed here are 11 T cell receptor beta chains from one sample, sequenced in a study of T cell clonality in common variable immunodeficiency (dated by TCRdb to between 2014 and 2017). Points the paper makes about the study in general: CVID TCRbeta sequences reportedly showed fewer deletions and N-nucleotide insertions and lacked highly modified clones with 13 or more V deletions.

Library creation used the immunoSEQ multiplex PCR assay. What TCRdb holds here is the immuneACCESS table cut down to in-frame rearrangements. Part of the clones is not present; checked against another copy, under half of the missing clones reflect an unresolved V gene, and the others are unexplained. The sample records about 12,000 clones, none occurring a single time. The top ten constitute roughly 6.9% of the sample. Their recognized antigens are unknown. Sequenced sample: peripheral blood mononuclear cells. The receptors shown here come from a human donor with common variable immunodeficiency.

A few counts support this clone. The CDR3 is cut off 3 residues early in the read; its end comes from the germline J gene. V gene TRBV30 combines with J gene TRBJ2-7, with D maybe TRBD2 (6 bases). Germline CDR1 is GTSNPN and CDR2 is SVGIG (reference sequence). With 3 bases removed from V and 2 bases from J, the gap between germline ends came to 17 bases. The CDR3 is made up of 15 amino acids. Partial CDR3 DNA: TGTGCCTGGAGCGTCGATAGCGGAGCCGCCTACGAG. Protein sequence: CAWSVDSGAAYE. The entire CDR3 protein reads CAWSVDSGAAYEQYF.

In regard to this clone: The read stops 3 residues short of the end of the CDR3; the missing end is completed from the germline J gene. V and J are TRBV20-1 and TRBJ2-7; TRBD1 matches 10 bases. The CDR3 covers 14 residues. CDR1 is DFQATT, CDR2 SNEGSKA, per germline (reference sequence). J lost 5 bases, V lost 1 base, and 5 bases had no gene match. CDR3 sequence reads: CSARGDRGQHEQYF. The covered CDR3 bases are TGCAGTGCTAGAGGAGACAGGGGGCAACACGAG.

The sample holds a few counts of this clone. The read gets to within 3 residues of the CDR3 end, and the germline J gene fills in the rest. V and J are TRBV6-8 and TRBJ2-7; tentatively, D is TRBD1 (5 bases). The CDR3 extends over 12 amino acids. Germline V gene data show CDR1 as MNHGY and CDR2 as SAAAGT. V shed 7 bases and J shed 4 bases, with 11 bases lying between them. The covered CDR3 bases are TGTGCCAGCAAAGGGGATCTGTACGAG. Amino acid sequence: CASKGDLYE. Given in full, the CDR3 is CASKGDLYEQYF.

This clone was observed a few times. The sequence runs out 3 residues before the end of the CDR3; the remainder is reconstructed from the germline J gene. V gene TRBV30 combines with J gene TRBJ2-5; 11 bases match TRBD2. J was trimmed by 0 bases and V by 3 bases; bases with no gene match: 12. CDR1 GTSNPN and CDR2 SVGIG come from the germline V gene (reference sequence). The CDR3 totals 18 residues. The CDR3 loop is CAWRNTWATSGDQETQYF. CDR3 bases read: TGTGCCTGGAGGAATACGTGGGCGACTAGCGGGGACCAAGAGACC.

This clone appeared a few times. Coverage ceases 3 residues before the CDR3 finishes, and the germline J gene fills in the end. The V call is TRBV30, the J call TRBJ1-2; D may be TRBD1 (6 bases). Trimming stripped 4 bases from V and 4 bases from J, with 13 bases between. This CDR3 is 13 amino acids long. CDR1 and CDR2 from the germline V gene are GTSNPN and SVGIG (reference sequence). Incomplete CDR3 DNA: TGTGCCTGGATGCTCGACAGGAGCTATGGC. It codes for CAWMLDRSYG. The entire CDR3 is CAWMLDRSYGYTF. Drawing the rest from reference TRBV30 and TRBJ1-2, the complete variable domain is SQTIHQWPATLVQPVGSPLSLECTVEGTSNPNLYWYRQAAGRGLQLLFYSVGIGQISSEVPQNLSASRPQDRQFILSSKKLLLSDSGFYLCAWMLDRSYGYTFGSGTRLTVV.

As for this clone: From the germline J gene comes the end of the CDR3, since the read stops 3 residues before it. The V gene is TRBV19, the J gene TRBJ1-1; 7 nucleotides line up with TRBD1. Germline V lookup: CDR1 LNHDA, CDR2 SQIVND (reference sequence). The CDR3 runs 13 residues. The DNA read from the CDR3 is TGTGCCAGTATTGGGACAGCGACCCATCGG. This encodes CASIGTATHR. The complete CDR3 protein is CASIGTATHRAFF.

Comments on this clone: The read finishes 3 residues shy of the CDR3 end, and the germline J gene is used to complete it. The chain carries TRBV19 and TRBJ2-5; 8 bases fit TRBD1. Germline CDR1 is LNHDA and CDR2 is SQIVND (reference sequence). V shed 5 bases and J 0 bases; nucleotides not matched to a gene: 5. This CDR3 has 15 residues. The sequenced part of the CDR3 DNA is TGTGCCAGTAGTCAGGGGGCGATGGACCAAGAGACC. Translated: CASSQGAMDQET. The complete CDR3 reads CASSQGAMDQETQYF.

A few counts support this clone. CDR3 protein: CASSEKVEGRVAFF. CDR3 DNA (partial): TGTGCCAGCAGTGAAAAGGTTGAGGGCAGGGTA. The V call is TRBV6-1, the J call TRBJ1-1, with a weak D call TRBD1 (5 bases). The read ends 3 residues early relative to the CDR3; the germline J gene fills the gap. The CDR3 spans 14 residues. The germline CDR1 and CDR2 sequences are MNHNS and SASEGT.

This clone has more than one count but fewer than ten. The read ends 3 residues shy of where the CDR3 ends; the end is completed using the germline J gene. V is TRBV19 and J is TRBJ1-5; TRBD1 aligns across 10 bases. CDR3 length: 15 amino acids. Germline V lookup: CDR1 LNHDA, CDR2 SQIVND (reference sequence). The junction had 11 bases not matched to a gene; V was cut back by 9 bases and J by 6 bases. The CDR3 loop is CASLMTGGRSQPQHF. The sequenced part of the CDR3 DNA is TGTGCCAGCCTAATGACAGGGGGCAGAAGTCAGCCC.

This clone was seen a handful of times. The read ends 3 residues shy of where the CDR3 ends; the end is completed using the germline J gene. This chain joins TRBV7-2 and TRBJ1-2; D not resolved. The CDR3 has 13 amino acids. Trimming left V 4 bases short and J 2 bases short, with 8 bases between. The germline CDR1 and CDR2 sequences are SGHTA and FQGNSA. CDR3 in amino acids: CASSSRINYGYTF. CDR3 DNA (partial): TGTGCCAGCAGCTCGCGAATAAACTATGGC.

This clone was picked up a small number of times. The CDR3 end lies 3 residues beyond the end of the read and is filled in from the germline J gene. The J gene is TRBJ2-7, the V gene TRBV30; unclear D gene. CDR3 length equals 15 residues. Trimming took 4 bases from V and 2 from J, leaving 18 bases between them. The germline V gene encodes CDR1 GTSNPN and CDR2 SVGIG (reference sequence). The CDR3 is CAWTPMDLRTYEQYF. Partial CDR3 DNA: TGTGCCTGGACCCCCATGGATCTGCGGACCTACGAG. The whole variable domain, filled in from reference TRBV30 and TRBJ2-7, reads SQTIHQWPATLVQPVGSPLSLECTVEGTSNPNLYWYRQAAGRGLQLLFYSVGIGQISSEVPQNLSASRPQDRQFILSSKKLLLSDSGFYLCAWTPMDLRTYEQYFGPGTRLTVT.